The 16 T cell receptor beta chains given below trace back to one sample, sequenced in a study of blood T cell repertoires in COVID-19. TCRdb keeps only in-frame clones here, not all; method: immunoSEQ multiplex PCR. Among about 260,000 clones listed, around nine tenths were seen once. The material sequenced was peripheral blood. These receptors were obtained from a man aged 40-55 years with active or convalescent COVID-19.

The CDR3 protein is CASSKAFRDSLNQPQHF. As DNA, the CDR3 is TGTGCCAGCAGCAAAGCTTTCCGGGACAGTTTGAATCAGCCCCAGCATTTT. The genes are TRBV21-1 and TRBJ1-5; the D call TRBD1 from the table was never checked on the DNA. TRBV21-1 is a recognized pseudogene. This CDR3 is built from 17 residues.

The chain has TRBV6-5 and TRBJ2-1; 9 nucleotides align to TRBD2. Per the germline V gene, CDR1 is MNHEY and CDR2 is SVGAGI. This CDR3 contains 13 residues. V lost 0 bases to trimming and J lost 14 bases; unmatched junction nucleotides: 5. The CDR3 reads CASSYSVQREEFF. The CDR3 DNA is TGTGCCAGCAGTTACTCGGTCCAGCGGGAGGAGTTCTTC.

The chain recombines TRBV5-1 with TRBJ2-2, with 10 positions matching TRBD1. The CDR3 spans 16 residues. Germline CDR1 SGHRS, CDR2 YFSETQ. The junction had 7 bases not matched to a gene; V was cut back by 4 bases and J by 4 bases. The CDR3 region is CASSNRQGAGTGELFF. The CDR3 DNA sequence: TGCGCCAGCAGCAACAGACAGGGGGCGGGCACCGGGGAGCTGTTTTTT.

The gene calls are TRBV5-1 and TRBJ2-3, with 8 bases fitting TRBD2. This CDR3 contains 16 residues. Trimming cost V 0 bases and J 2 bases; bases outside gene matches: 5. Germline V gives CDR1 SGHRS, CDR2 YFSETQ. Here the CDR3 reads CASSLVGRGVTDTQYF. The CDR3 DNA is TGCGCCAGCAGCTTGGTCGGGCGGGGGGTCACAGATACGCAGTATTTT. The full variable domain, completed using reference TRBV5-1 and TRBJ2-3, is KAGVTQTPRYLIKTRGQQVTLSCSPISGHRSVSWYQQTPGQGLQFLFEYFSETQRNKGNFPGRFSGRQFSNSRSEMNVSTLELGDSALYLCASSLVGRGVTDTQYFGPGTRLTVL.

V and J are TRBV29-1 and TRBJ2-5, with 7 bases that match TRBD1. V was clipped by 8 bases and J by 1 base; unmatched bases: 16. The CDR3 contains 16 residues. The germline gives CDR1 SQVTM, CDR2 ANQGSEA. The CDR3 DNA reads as TGCAGCCAGTTGGTGCCAACAGGGGTAGTCCAAGAGACCCAGTACTTC. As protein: CSQLVPTGVVQETQYF.

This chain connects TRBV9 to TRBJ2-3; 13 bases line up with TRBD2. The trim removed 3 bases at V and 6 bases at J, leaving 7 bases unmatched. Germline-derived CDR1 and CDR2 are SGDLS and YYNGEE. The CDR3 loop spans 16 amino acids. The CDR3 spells CASSATSGRAPDTQYF. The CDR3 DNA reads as TGTGCCAGCAGCGCCACTAGCGGGAGGGCCCCGGATACGCAGTATTTT.

CDR3 loop: CASSLAPWGGLAGQNEQFF. The DNA of the CDR3 is TGTGCCAGCAGCTTAGCCCCCTGGGGGGGACTAGCGGGTCAAAATGAGCAGTTCTTC. V and J are TRBV11-3 and TRBJ2-1; 12 nucleotides match TRBD2. V was pared by 1 base and J by 7 bases, with 14 bases of the junction left unmatched. From germline, CDR1 is SGHNT and CDR2 YENEEA. The CDR3 is 19 amino acids. Using reference TRBV11-3 and TRBJ2-1 for the parts outside the CDR3, the full variable domain is EAGVVQSPRYKIIEKKQPVAFWCNPISGHNTLYWYLQNLGQGPELLIRYENEEAVDDSQLPKDRFSAERLKGVDSTLKIQPAELGDSAVYLCASSLAPWGGLAGQNEQFFGPGTRLTVL.

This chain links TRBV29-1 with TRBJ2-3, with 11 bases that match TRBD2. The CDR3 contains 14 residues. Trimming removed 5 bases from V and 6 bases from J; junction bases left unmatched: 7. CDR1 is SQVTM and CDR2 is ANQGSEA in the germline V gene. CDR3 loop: CSVLGTSGPDTQYF. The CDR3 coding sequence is TGCAGCGTTTTGGGGACTAGCGGACCCGATACGCAGTATTTT.

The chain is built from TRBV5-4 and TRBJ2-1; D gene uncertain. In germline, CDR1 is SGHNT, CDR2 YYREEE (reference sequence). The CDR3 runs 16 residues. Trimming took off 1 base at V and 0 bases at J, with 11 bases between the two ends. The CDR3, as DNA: TGTGCCAGCAGCTTGTCCCTCACTACCTCCTACAATGAGCAGTTCTTC. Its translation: CASSLSLTTSYNEQFF.

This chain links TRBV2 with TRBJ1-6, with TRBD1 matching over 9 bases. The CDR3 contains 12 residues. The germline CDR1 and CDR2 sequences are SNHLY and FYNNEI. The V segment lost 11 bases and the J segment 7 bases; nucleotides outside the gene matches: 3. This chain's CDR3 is CAGGTGNSPLHF. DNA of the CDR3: TGTGCCGGAGGGACAGGGAATTCACCCCTCCACTTT. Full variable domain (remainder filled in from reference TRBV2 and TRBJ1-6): EPEVTQTPSHQVTQMGQEVILRCVPISNHLYFYWYRQILGQKVEFLVSFYNNEISEKSEIFDDQFSVERPDGSNFTLKIRSTKLEDSAMYFCAGGTGNSPLHFGNGTRLTVT.

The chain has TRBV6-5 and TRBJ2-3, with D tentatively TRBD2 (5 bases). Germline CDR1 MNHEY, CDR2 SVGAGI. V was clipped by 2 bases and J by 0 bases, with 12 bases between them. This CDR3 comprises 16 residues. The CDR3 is CASSYNGVGSTDTQYF. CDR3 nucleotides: TGTGCCAGCAGTTACAACGGGGTGGGTAGCACAGATACGCAGTATTTT.

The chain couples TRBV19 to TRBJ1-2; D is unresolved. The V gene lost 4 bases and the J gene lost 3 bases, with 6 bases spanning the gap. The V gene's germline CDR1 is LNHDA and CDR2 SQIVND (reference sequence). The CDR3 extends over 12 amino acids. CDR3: CASSRRDYGYTF. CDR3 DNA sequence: TGTGCCAGTAGTAGGCGGGACTATGGCTACACCTTC.

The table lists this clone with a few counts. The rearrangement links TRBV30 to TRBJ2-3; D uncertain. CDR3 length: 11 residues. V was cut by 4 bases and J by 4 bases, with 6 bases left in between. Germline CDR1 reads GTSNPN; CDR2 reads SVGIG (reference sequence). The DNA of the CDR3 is TGTGCCTGGACCACAGCAGATACGCAGTATTTT. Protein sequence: CAWTTADTQYF.

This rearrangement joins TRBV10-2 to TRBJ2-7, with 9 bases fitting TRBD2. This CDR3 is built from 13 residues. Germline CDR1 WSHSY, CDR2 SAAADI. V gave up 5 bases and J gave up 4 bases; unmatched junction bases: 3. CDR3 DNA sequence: TGCGCCAGCAGTCCGGCGGGAGGGTACGAGCAGTACTTC. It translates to CASSPAGGYEQYF.

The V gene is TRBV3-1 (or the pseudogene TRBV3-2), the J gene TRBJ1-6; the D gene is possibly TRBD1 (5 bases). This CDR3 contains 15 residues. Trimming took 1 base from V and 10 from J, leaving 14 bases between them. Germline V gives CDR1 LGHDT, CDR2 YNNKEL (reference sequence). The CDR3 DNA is TGTGCCAGCAGCCAAGGGCAGGGAGGGGAATCACCCCTCCACTTT. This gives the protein CASSQGQGGESPLHF.

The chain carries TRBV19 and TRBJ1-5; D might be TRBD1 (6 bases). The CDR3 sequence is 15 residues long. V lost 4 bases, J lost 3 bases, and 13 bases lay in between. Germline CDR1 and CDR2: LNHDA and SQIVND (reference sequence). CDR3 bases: TGTGCCAGTAGTACCCCGGGGGGGCCCAATCAGCCCCAGCATTTT. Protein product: CASSTPGGPNQPQHF.